The rows below give T cell receptor beta chains drawn from one sample of a study of T cell clonotyping in hematopoietic cell transplantation. TCRdb keeps only in-frame clones here, not all; method: immunoSEQ multiplex PCR. The sample holds about 11,000 clones, 46% seen once. The starting material was PBMCs, obtained 30 days after allogeneic stem cell transplant. Receptors originate from a male patient between 45 and 60 years old who had an allogeneic stem cell transplant from an unrelated donor, so the T cells may come from the graft donor. Some clones in this sample may be carry-over from other donors' samples. The CDR3 runs from the conserved cysteine through the conserved F or W. D genes are given only for firm matches. Some rows have no size entry. The others give once, few or many, or a class for an expanded clone.

size: .; J: TRBJ2-1; V: TRBV4-3; D: .; CDR3: CASSQLASSYNEQFF; DNA: TGCGCCAGCAGCCAACTAGCGAGCTCCTACAATGAGCAGTTCTTC
size: .; J: TRBJ1-6; V: TRBV6-5; D: TRBD1; CDR3: CASSYSTGDNSPLHF; DNA: TGTGCCAGCAGTTACTCGACAGGGGATAATTCACCCCTCCACTTT
size: .; J: TRBJ2-7; V: TRBV5-1; D: TRBD2; CDR3: CASSLSLAGGYEQYF; DNA: TGCGCCAGCAGCTTGAGTCTAGCGGGAGGCTACGAGCAGTACTTC
size: .; J: TRBJ2-5; V: TRBV4-3; D: TRBD2; CDR3: CASSQRTSGRFGETQYF; DNA: TGCGCCAGCAGCCAGAGGACTAGCGGGAGATTCGGAGAGACCCAGTACTTC
size: .; J: TRBJ2-7; V: TRBV28; D: .; CDR3: CASTGGFEQYF; DNA: TGTGCCAGCACTGGGGGCTTTGAGCAGTACTTC
size: .; J: TRBJ2-7; V: TRBV4-1; D: .; CDR3: CASSQLQGAGEQYF; DNA: TGCGCCAGCAGCCAATTACAGGGCGCGGGCGAGCAGTACTTC
size: few; J: TRBJ1-2; V: TRBV5-8; D: .; CDR3: CASSLVGTPGYGYTF; DNA: TGTGCCAGCAGCTTGGTGGGGACGCCGGGGTACGGCTACACCTTC
size: once; J: TRBJ1-3; V: TRBV5-6; D: .; CDR3: CASSLEEGTIYF; DNA: TGTGCCAGCAGCTTGGAGGAGGGCACCATATATTTT
size: .; J: TRBJ1-1; V: TRBV6-5; D: TRBD1; CDR3: CASNPTGPFTEAFF; DNA: TGTGCCAGCAACCCGACAGGGCCTTTCACTGAAGCTTTCTTT
size: few; J: TRBJ1-2; V: TRBV4-1; D: .; CDR3: CASSRPGVREGYTF; DNA: TGCGCCAGCAGCCGACCCGGGGTAAGGGAAGGCTACACCTTC
size: .; J: TRBJ2-7; V: TRBV6-1; D: .; CDR3: CASVLADEQYF; DNA: TGTGCCAGCGTCCTCGCGGACGAGCAGTACTTC
size: .; J: TRBJ2-1; V: TRBV5-1; D: TRBD2; CDR3: CASGRSREGDEQFF; DNA: TGCGCCAGCGGGCGATCCAGGGAGGGCGATGAGCAGTTCTTC
size: few; J: TRBJ1-2; V: TRBV5-4; D: .; CDR3: CASSLRVSYGYTF; DNA: TGTGCCAGCAGCTTGAGAGTTAGCTATGGCTACACCTTC
size: .; J: TRBJ2-7; V: TRBV25-1; D: .; CDR3: CASVAQGYYEQYF; DNA: TGTGCCAGCGTCGCGCAGGGATACTACGAGCAGTACTTC
size: .; J: TRBJ2-3; V: TRBV5-1; D: TRBD1; CDR3: CASSLNRGDTQYF; DNA: TGCGCCAGCAGCTTGAACAGGGGGGATACGCAGTATTTT
size: medium-sized; J: TRBJ1-2; V: TRBV19; D: .; CDR3: CASSQGTRYGYTF; DNA: TGTGCCAGTAGTCAGGGGACGCGGTATGGCTACACCTTC
size: .; J: TRBJ1-5; V: TRBV4-1; D: .; CDR3: CASSDPGAYQPQHF; DNA: TGCGCCAGCAGCGACCCCGGGGCCTATCAGCCCCAGCATTTT
size: .; J: TRBJ2-5; V: TRBV30; D: .; CDR3: CAWSVGRYIQETQYF; DNA: TGTGCCTGGAGTGTGGGCAGGTACATCCAAGAGACCCAGTACTTC
size: .; J: TRBJ2-7; V: TRBV9; D: .; CDR3: CASSQWERDEQYF; DNA: TGTGCCAGCAGCCAGTGGGAACGGGACGAGCAGTACTTC
size: once; J: TRBJ1-5; V: TRBV4-1; D: .; CDR3: CASSLGRESQPQHF; DNA: TGCGCCAGCAGTTTGGGAAGGGAGAGTCAGCCCCAGCATTTT
size: once; J: TRBJ2-5; V: TRBV7-8; D: .; CDR3: CASSLEGLEETQYF; DNA: TGTGCCAGCAGCTTAGAAGGTCTAGAAGAGACCCAGTACTTC
size: .; J: TRBJ1-1; V: TRBV30; D: .; CDR3: CALVRVGTEAFF; DNA: TGTGCCTTGGTGAGGGTGGGGACTGAAGCTTTCTTT
size: .; J: TRBJ2-3; V: TRBV30; D: .; CDR3: CAWGTPTDTQYF; DNA: TGTGCCTGGGGGACACCGACAGATACGCAGTATTTT
size: .; J: TRBJ2-5; V: TRBV7-8; D: .; CDR3: CASSDPGLPETQYF; DNA: TGTGCCAGCAGCGACCCTGGGTTGCCAGAGACCCAGTACTTC
size: few; J: TRBJ2-7; V: TRBV30; D: .; CDR3: CAWSVMEEQYF; DNA: TGTGCCTGGAGTGTCATGGAGGAGCAGTACTTC
size: .; J: TRBJ2-7; V: TRBV29-1; D: .; CDR3: CSVEVGRVGYF; DNA: TGCAGCGTTGAAGTAGGACGGGTGGGGTACTTC
size: few; J: TRBJ2-5; V: TRBV9; D: TRBD2; CDR3: CASSVFGGEGETQYF; DNA: TGTGCCAGCAGCGTCTTTGGGGGGGAAGGGGAGACCCAGTACTTC
size: large; J: TRBJ2-7; V: TRBV9; D: TRBD1; CDR3: CASSQGQGSREQYF; DNA: TGTGCCAGCAGCCAGGGACAGGGGTCCCGCGAGCAGTACTTC
size: .; J: TRBJ1-1; V: TRBV4-1; D: .; CDR3: CAGSQGASDGAFF; DNA: TGCGCCGGCAGCCAAGGGGCCTCGGACGGAGCTTTCTTT
size: .; J: TRBJ2-3; V: TRBV30; D: .; CDR3: CAWSVSVSTDTRYF; DNA: TGTGCCTGGAGTGTCTCAGTAAGCACAGATACGCGGTATTTT
size: .; J: TRBJ1-3; V: TRBV13; D: .; CDR3: CASSLDLVSGNTIYF; DNA: TGTGCCAGCAGCTTAGATTTGGTTTCTGGAAACACCATATATTTT
size: once; J: TRBJ2-7; V: TRBV2; D: .; CDR3: CASSVWREDEQYF; DNA: TGTGCCAGCAGTGTGTGGAGGGAGGACGAGCAGTACTTC
size: few; J: TRBJ2-1; V: TRBV14; D: .; CDR3: CASSPLGVANRGHNEQFF; DNA: TGTGCCAGCAGCCCCCTTGGGGTCGCAAACCGAGGGCACAATGAGCAGTTCTTC